Below, one TCR beta chain is given with its context. There is no known antigen for this receptor. No base quality values were provided; no much bigger clone lies one nucleotide off. The CDR3 regions of human TCRbeta chains were analyzed by immunosequencing. On the study's bioinformatics: Repertoire TCRs were matched against a reference library of SARS-CoV-2-specific TCRs generated with the MIRA antigen-specificity platform. Breadth was defined as the fraction of unique TCRs that were SARS-CoV-2-associated, and depth was defined as the fraction of total T cells that were SARS-CoV-2-associated. Using the MIRA data, each spike-specific TCR was mapped to the spike region that the TCR reacts to and placed in a CD4 or CD8 class. Log10-transformed breadth and depth values were compared by one-way ANOVA with Sidak's multiple comparisons tests. TCRdb stores this immuneACCESS table with in-frame sequences only. Part of the clones is absent; in the studies checked, under half of the shortfall reflects unresolved V genes, and no reason is known for the rest. V and J calls and clone size are given by that table; D and trimming were obtained from the DNA. The sample data list around 83,000 clones, and approximately 91% of these were observed just once. The biggest ten clones account for 19% of the sample.

This sample is part of a study of T cell responses to AZD1222 COVID-19 vaccine (dated by TCRdb to about 2021). Background for the entire study: Because spike-specific TCR depth and breadth did not differ between the two schedules, AZD1222 recipients who got a second dose at roughly 4 weeks were pooled with those who got a second dose at roughly 12 weeks. A total of 230 to 250 trial participants underwent TCR sequencing, of whom around 200 received two doses of AZD1222 and approximately 25 received two doses of the MenACWY control vaccine. Enrollment into the trials was organized by age into subgroups of 18-55, 56-69 and 70-plus years, and those subgroups contained roughly 140, 27 and 60 TCR-sequenced participants, respectively. Findings and caveats that apply to the study as a whole: Nearly half of unique spike-specific TCRs reportedly recognized epitopes outside regions mutated in the B.1.351 and B.1.1.7 variants. No day 14 peak-response samples were available, so repertoires were characterized only after the peak T cell response. Vaccine-associated CD4 TCRs spanned the whole spike protein, with dominant responses in regions 160-218 and 743-854. The 56-69-year group was small, and its depth increase did not reach significance, likely because of low power. Only six or seven AZD1222 recipients were SARS-CoV-2 seropositive at baseline, limiting conclusions about previously exposed vaccinees. After two AZD1222 doses, spike-specific TCR breadth and depth were significantly higher than at day 0 and than in MenACWY recipients. Participants were mostly white British and included more females than males, and it was suggested by the authors that clonal diversity may have been underestimated.

Trimming takes 4 bases from V and 5 bases from J, and the germline ends sit 12 bases apart. CDR1 and CDR2 are read off the germline V gene as SGDLS and YYNGEE. The CDR3 has 13 amino acids, counting the end cysteine and phenylalanine. CDR3 DNA is the only sequence kept; it has 39 bases, read in frame from the first base. The intended sense of this specimen's time point label: baseline before first vaccination. The vaccinee samples were drawn from two UK trials, COV001 and COV002, one of which was a single-blind randomized controlled phase 2/3 trial testing AZD1222 (ChAdOx1 nCoV-19) in healthy adults. For TCRbeta chain sequencing, PBMC samples were collected from trial participants at day 0 and at day 28 after the second dose.

This TCR came from an adult in good health. The chain is made from TRBV9 and TRBJ1-1, with a weak D call of TRBD1 (5 bases match). This specimen was peripheral blood, taken on day 0 of AZD1222 vaccination. The DNA reads TGTGCCAGCAGCCAGGGCGCGGGAACTGAAGCTTTCTTT. Translation gives CASSQGAGTEAFF.